The sequence of this TCR beta chain was determined in a study of shared clonotypes between healthy human individuals. Study-wide background: Every donor yielded three CD4 naive, three CD4 memory, two CD8 naive and one CD8 memory plate.

At a deep level, the assay was run. The data were produced by immunoSEQ multiplex PCR, yet TCRdb's version contains in-frame clones alone and is incomplete. The sample carries around 2.1 million clones, almost 96% recorded once. There were no recent acute infections or vaccinations among the donors, who were healthy HIV-negative adults. The CDR3 totals 13 residues. V shed 6 bases, J shed 5 bases, and the junction held 5 bases outside the gene matches. The germline CDR1 and CDR2 sequences are LNHDA and SQIVND (reference sequence). The V gene is TRBV19, the J gene TRBJ2-7, with 9 bases aligning to TRBD1. Sequencing used naive CD4+ T cells sorted from blood. Regarding subset: CD45RA+ positively selected. The source of this sequence is a man in his late teens or twenties in good health. DNA of the CDR3: TGTGCCAGTAGACCGGACAGGGGCGACGAGCAGTACTTC. It specifies CASRPDRGDEQYF. Full variable domain (rest looked up from reference TRBV19 and TRBJ2-7): DGGITQSPKYLFRKEGQNVTLSCEQNLNHDAMYWYRQDPGQGLRLIYYSQIVNDFQKGDIAEGYSVSREKKESFPLTVTSAQKNPTAFYLCASRPDRGDEQYFGPGTRLTVT.